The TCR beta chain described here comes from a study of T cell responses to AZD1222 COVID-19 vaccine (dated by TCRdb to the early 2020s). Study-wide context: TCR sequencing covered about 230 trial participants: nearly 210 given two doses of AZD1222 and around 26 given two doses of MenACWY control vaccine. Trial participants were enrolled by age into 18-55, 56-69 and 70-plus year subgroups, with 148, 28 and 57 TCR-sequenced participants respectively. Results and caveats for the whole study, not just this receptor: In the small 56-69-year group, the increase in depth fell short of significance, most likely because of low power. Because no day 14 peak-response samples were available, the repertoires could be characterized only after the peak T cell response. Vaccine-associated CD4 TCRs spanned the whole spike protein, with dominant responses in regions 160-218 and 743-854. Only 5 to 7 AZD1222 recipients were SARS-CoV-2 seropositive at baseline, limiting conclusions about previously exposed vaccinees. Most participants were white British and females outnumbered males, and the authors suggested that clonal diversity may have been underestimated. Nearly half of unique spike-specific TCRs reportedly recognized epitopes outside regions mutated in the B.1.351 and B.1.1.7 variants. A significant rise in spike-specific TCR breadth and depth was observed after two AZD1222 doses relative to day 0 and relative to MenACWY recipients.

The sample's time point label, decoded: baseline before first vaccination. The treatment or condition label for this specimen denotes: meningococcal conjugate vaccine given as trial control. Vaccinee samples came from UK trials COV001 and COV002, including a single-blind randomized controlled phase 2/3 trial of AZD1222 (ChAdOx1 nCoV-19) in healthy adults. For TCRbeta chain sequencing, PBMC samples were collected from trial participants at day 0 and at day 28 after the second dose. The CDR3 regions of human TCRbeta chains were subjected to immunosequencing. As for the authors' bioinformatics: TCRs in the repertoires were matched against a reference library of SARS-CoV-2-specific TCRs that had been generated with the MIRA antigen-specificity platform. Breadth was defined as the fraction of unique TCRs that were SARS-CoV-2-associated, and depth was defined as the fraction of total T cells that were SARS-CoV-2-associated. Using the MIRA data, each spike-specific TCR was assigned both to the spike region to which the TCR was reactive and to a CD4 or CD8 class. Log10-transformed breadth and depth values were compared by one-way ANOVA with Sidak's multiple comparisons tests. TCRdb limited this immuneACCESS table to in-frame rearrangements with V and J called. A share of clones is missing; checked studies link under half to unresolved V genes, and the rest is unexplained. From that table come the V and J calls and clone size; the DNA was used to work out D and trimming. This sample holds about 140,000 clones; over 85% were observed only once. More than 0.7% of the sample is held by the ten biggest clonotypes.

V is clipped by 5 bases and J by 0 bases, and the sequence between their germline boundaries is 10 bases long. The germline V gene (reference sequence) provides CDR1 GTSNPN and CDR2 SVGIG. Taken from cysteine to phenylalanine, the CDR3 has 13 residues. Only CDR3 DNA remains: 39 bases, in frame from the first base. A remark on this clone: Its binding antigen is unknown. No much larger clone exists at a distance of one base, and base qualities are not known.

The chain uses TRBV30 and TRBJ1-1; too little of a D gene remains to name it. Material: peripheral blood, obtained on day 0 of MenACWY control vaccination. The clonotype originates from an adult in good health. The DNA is TGTGCCTGGCGGGCAAAAATGAACACTGAAGCTTTCTTT. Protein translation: CAWRAKMNTEAFF. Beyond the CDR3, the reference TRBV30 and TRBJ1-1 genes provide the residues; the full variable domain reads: SQTIHQWPATLVQPVGSPLSLECTVEGTSNPNLYWYRQAAGRGLQLLFYSVGIGQISSEVPQNLSASRPQDRQFILSSKKLLLSDSGFYLCAWRAKMNTEAFFGQGTRLTVV.